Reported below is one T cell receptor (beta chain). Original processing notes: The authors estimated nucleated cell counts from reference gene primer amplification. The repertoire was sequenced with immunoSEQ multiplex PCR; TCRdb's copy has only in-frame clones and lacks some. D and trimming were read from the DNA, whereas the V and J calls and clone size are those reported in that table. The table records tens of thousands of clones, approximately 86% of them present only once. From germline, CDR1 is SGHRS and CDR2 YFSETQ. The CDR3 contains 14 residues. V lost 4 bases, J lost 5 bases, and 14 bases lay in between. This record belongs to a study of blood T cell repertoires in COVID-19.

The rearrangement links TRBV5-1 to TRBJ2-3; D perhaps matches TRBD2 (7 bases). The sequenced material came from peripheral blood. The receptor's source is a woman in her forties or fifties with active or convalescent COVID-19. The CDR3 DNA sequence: TGCGCCAGCAGCGGGGGGGCCCTGCAAGATACGCAGTATTTT. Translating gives CASSGGALQDTQYF.